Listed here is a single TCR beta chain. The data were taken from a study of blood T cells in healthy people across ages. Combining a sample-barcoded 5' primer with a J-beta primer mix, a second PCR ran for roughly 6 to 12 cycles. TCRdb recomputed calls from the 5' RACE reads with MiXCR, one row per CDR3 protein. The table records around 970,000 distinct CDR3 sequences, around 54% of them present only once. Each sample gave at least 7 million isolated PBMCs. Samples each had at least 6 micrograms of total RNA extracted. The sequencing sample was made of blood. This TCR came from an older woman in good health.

Here the CDR3 reads CASSPLPEAKNIQYF. The CDR3 coding sequence is TGTGCCAGCTCACCACTTCCAGAAGCCAAAAACATTCAGTACTTC. The V and J genes are TRBV18 and TRBJ2-4; D unresolved. V was trimmed by 1 base and J by 0 bases, leaving 7 bases between them. The CDR3 has 15 amino acids. Germline values: CDR1 KGHSH, CDR2 LQKENI.